This is a list of T cell receptor beta chains from one sample in a study of blood T cell repertoires in COVID-19. Profiling relied on immunoSEQ multiplex PCR, and the TCRdb table lists in-frame clones only, not all of them. The profile shows tens of thousands of clones, around four fifths of them singletons. Source material: peripheral blood. These receptors were obtained from an elderly woman with active or convalescent COVID-19. CDR3s include the opening cysteine and the closing phenylalanine or tryptophan. Expanded clones are given a class, and other clones once, few, many or no size at all.

>NA|17|TRBV30
CAWSVRLRGQDSQPQHF
>NA|17|TRBV27
CASSSAGQGIWEYGYTF
>NA|13|TRBV30
CAWSEGLAGEQYF
>NA|15|TRBV10-3
CAIPAGFANTGELFF
>few|15|TRBV24-1
CATTDGAEHTGELFF
>once|12|TRBV28
CASRRSGPEAFF
>NA|14|TRBV27
CASSSLADTDTQYF
>NA|15|TRBV18
CASSPGGGARETQYF
>NA|15|TRBV28
CASSPGGNTNEKLFF
>NA|17|TRBV2
CASSEGILGGMSTEAFF
>NA|14|TRBV7-9
CASSPTGLWETQYF
>NA|11|TRBV28
CASRQGIRQYF
>once|14|TRBV28
CASSLSSGSETQYF
>few|12|TRBV6-5
CASTNGPGGYTF
>NA|16|TRBV5-1
CASSLGARVTNYGYTF
>NA|13|TRBV7-9
CASSLEGDSEQYF
>NA|16|TRBV7-3
CASSQNPGDTNYGYTF
>NA|12|TRBV2
CASGGFSYEQYF
>NA|13|TRBV3-1/TRBV3-2
CASSQDRRNEAFF
>NA|13|TRBV28
CASSLSGPRSYTF
>NA|17|TRBV30
CAWSRGSGSINTGELFF
>NA|16|TRBV5-8
CASSLGTLGWNSPLHF
>NA|14|TRBV5-1
CASSLITGGNEQFF